This T cell receptor (beta chain) comes out of a study of PD-1 blockade in mismatch repair-deficient tumors. The overall study: All were previously treated, progressing patients with about twelve mismatch repair-deficient cancer types.

The CDR3 is made up of 14 amino acids. Germline lookup yields CDR1 SGHDT and CDR2 YYEEEE. V shed 3 bases and J shed 1 base, with 7 bases lying between them. Notes on the study in general: Rapid post-treatment expansion, then contraction, generally preceding radiologic response, marked tumor-resident clones.

Details on this clone: Its antigen is not known.

Sequencing was performed with immunoSEQ multiplex PCR; in TCRdb, only in-frame clones are kept and a portion is missing. The table has some 120,000 clones, about 80% seen once. PCR or immunohistochemistry showed mismatch repair deficiency in every enrolled patient. This chain uses TRBV5-6 with TRBJ2-2; D ambiguous. The specimen was peripheral blood, collected roughly 60 weeks after starting pembrolizumab. The TCR was taken from an adult with mismatch repair-deficient cancer. CDR3 coding DNA: TGTGCCAGCAGCTATCGAGGGAACACCGGGGAGCTGTTTTTT. Residues: CASSYRGNTGELFF.